The rows below give T cell receptor beta chains drawn from one sample of a study of blood T cell repertoires in COVID-19. TCRdb's copy holds only in-frame clones and misses some; the assay was immunoSEQ multiplex PCR. The sample contains 140,000 to 150,000 clones, 80% to 90% of which appear only once. Sample: peripheral blood. The receptors originated from a woman aged 60 to 75 with COVID-19, enrolled during active disease. Each CDR3 is given with its conserved first and last residue. Fields, in order: clone size, V gene, D gene, J gene, CDR3 protein, CDR3 DNA. The D gene is left open where the match is weak. For some rows the clone size is stated as once, few or many, or as a class when expanded; others skip it.

clone size: .
V gene: TRBV4-2
D gene: .
J gene: TRBJ2-4
CDR3 protein: CASSQDREGAKNIQYF
CDR3 DNA: TGTGCCAGCAGCCAAGATCGCGAGGGAGCCAAAAACATTCAGTACTTC

clone size: .
V gene: TRBV7-2
D gene: .
J gene: TRBJ1-3
CDR3 protein: CASSLSAGKSSGNTIYF
CDR3 DNA: TGTGCCAGCAGCTTAAGTGCAGGCAAGAGCTCTGGAAACACCATATATTTT

clone size: .
V gene: TRBV7-2
D gene: TRBD2
J gene: TRBJ2-2
CDR3 protein: CASSGSGGPAHGELFF
CDR3 DNA: TGTGCCAGCAGCGGGAGCGGGGGGCCCGCCCACGGGGAGCTGTTTTTT

clone size: .
V gene: TRBV2
D gene: .
J gene: TRBJ1-4
CDR3 protein: CASSEGRGLGEKLFF
CDR3 DNA: TGTGCCAGCAGTGAGGGGCGGGGGCTCGGGGAAAAACTGTTTTTT

clone size: once
V gene: TRBV24-1
D gene: .
J gene: TRBJ1-1
CDR3 protein: CATEGNTEAFF
CDR3 DNA: TGTGCCACCGAGGGGAACACTGAAGCTTTCTTT

clone size: .
V gene: TRBV4-1
D gene: TRBD1
J gene: TRBJ1-2
CDR3 protein: CASSQGVFGRGHRGYTF
CDR3 DNA: TGCGCCAGCAGCCAAGGAGTTTTTGGCAGGGGGCATCGAGGCTACACCTTC

clone size: .
V gene: TRBV6-2/TRBV6-3
D gene: TRBD2
J gene: TRBJ2-5
CDR3 protein: CASSYQASGGETQYF
CDR3 DNA: TGTGCCAGCAGTTACCAGGCTAGCGGGGGTGAGACCCAGTACTTC

clone size: .
V gene: TRBV5-1
D gene: .
J gene: TRBJ1-1
CDR3 protein: CASTGDTEAFF
CDR3 DNA: TGCGCCAGCACGGGGGACACTGAAGCTTTCTTT

clone size: .
V gene: TRBV30
D gene: .
J gene: TRBJ1-5
CDR3 protein: CAWSPSGSAEWYSNQPQHF
CDR3 DNA: TGTGCCTGGAGTCCCTCCGGTTCGGCGGAGTGGTATAGCAATCAGCCCCAGCATTTT

clone size: once
V gene: TRBV29-1
D gene: .
J gene: TRBJ1-2
CDR3 protein: CSVGDAGGGYTF
CDR3 DNA: TGCAGCGTTGGGGACGCGGGGGGTGGCTACACCTTC

clone size: .
V gene: TRBV10-3
D gene: TRBD1
J gene: TRBJ1-5
CDR3 protein: CAISEATGGDQPQHF
CDR3 DNA: TGTGCCATCAGTGAGGCGACAGGGGGTGATCAGCCCCAGCATTTT

clone size: .
V gene: TRBV2
D gene: .
J gene: TRBJ1-5
CDR3 protein: CASSEFQGSEFYSNQPQHF
CDR3 DNA: TGTGCCAGCAGTGAATTCCAGGGGTCGGAATTTTATAGCAATCAGCCCCAGCATTTT

clone size: few
V gene: TRBV6-5
D gene: .
J gene: TRBJ2-7
CDR3 protein: CASSLDEGHIYEQYF
CDR3 DNA: TGTGCCAGCAGTCTCGATGAGGGACACATCTACGAGCAGTACTTC

clone size: few
V gene: TRBV5-4
D gene: .
J gene: TRBJ1-6
CDR3 protein: CASSPLQGGNSPLHF
CDR3 DNA: TGTGCCAGCAGCCCTCTCCAGGGTGGCAATTCACCCCTCCACTTT

clone size: .
V gene: TRBV30
D gene: .
J gene: TRBJ1-6
CDR3 protein: CAWSLLAGAGSPLHF
CDR3 DNA: TGTGCCTGGAGTCTCCTTGCAGGGGCGGGTTCACCCCTCCACTTT

clone size: .
V gene: TRBV7-6
D gene: .
J gene: TRBJ1-4
CDR3 protein: CASSLVAGEEKLFF
CDR3 DNA: TGTGCCAGCAGCTTAGTGGCAGGGGAAGAAAAACTGTTTTTT

clone size: .
V gene: TRBV11-3
D gene: .
J gene: TRBJ2-5
CDR3 protein: CASSPQGQPSQETQYF
CDR3 DNA: TGTGCCAGCAGCCCCCAGGGGCAGCCCAGCCAAGAGACCCAGTACTTC

clone size: .
V gene: TRBV3-1/TRBV3-2
D gene: TRBD2
J gene: TRBJ2-1
CDR3 protein: CASSLGGYEEQFF
CDR3 DNA: TGTGCCAGCAGCCTGGGAGGGTACGAAGAGCAGTTCTTC

clone size: .
V gene: TRBV7-6
D gene: TRBD1
J gene: TRBJ1-1
CDR3 protein: CASSSLPGTANTEAFF
CDR3 DNA: TGTGCCAGCAGCTCACTACCTGGGACAGCGAACACTGAAGCTTTCTTT

clone size: .
V gene: TRBV2
D gene: TRBD1
J gene: TRBJ2-7
CDR3 protein: CASYSGTGINEQYF
CDR3 DNA: TGTGCCAGCTACTCCGGGACAGGGATCAACGAGCAGTACTTC

clone size: .
V gene: TRBV7-9
D gene: .
J gene: TRBJ2-7
CDR3 protein: CASSSSLLGFSYEQYF
CDR3 DNA: TGTGCCAGCAGCTCCTCCCTGCTGGGCTTCTCCTACGAGCAGTACTTC

clone size: .
V gene: TRBV10-2
D gene: TRBD2
J gene: TRBJ2-1
CDR3 protein: CASSEIERGEFF
CDR3 DNA: TGCGCCAGCAGTGAGATCGAGCGGGGTGAGTTCTTC

clone size: .
V gene: TRBV12-5
D gene: TRBD2
J gene: TRBJ2-5
CDR3 protein: CASGLQSSGEETQYF
CDR3 DNA: TGTGCTAGTGGTTTGCAGTCTAGCGGCGAAGAGACCCAGTACTTC

clone size: .
V gene: TRBV9
D gene: TRBD1
J gene: TRBJ1-1
CDR3 protein: CASSEDRSSNTEAFF
CDR3 DNA: TGTGCCAGCAGCGAGGACAGGTCGTCGAACACTGAAGCTTTCTTT

clone size: .
V gene: TRBV3-1/TRBV3-2
D gene: .
J gene: TRBJ2-2
CDR3 protein: CASSLGWERNTGELFF
CDR3 DNA: TGTGCCAGCAGCCTCGGGTGGGAGCGGAACACCGGGGAGCTGTTTTTT

clone size: few
V gene: TRBV19
D gene: .
J gene: TRBJ1-5
CDR3 protein: CASSKGEGKNQPQHF
CDR3 DNA: TGTGCCAGTAGCAAAGGGGAAGGAAAAAATCAGCCCCAGCATTTT

clone size: .
V gene: TRBV7-2
D gene: TRBD1
J gene: TRBJ1-2
CDR3 protein: CASSLKTGGDYGYTF
CDR3 DNA: TGTGCCAGCAGCTTAAAGACAGGGGGCGACTATGGCTACACCTTC

clone size: .
V gene: TRBV19
D gene: TRBD1
J gene: TRBJ1-4
CDR3 protein: CASSPQDRGLEKLFF
CDR3 DNA: TGTGCCAGTAGTCCCCAGGACAGGGGGCTTGAAAAACTGTTTTTT

clone size: .
V gene: TRBV5-1
D gene: .
J gene: TRBJ1-2
CDR3 protein: CASQQGPQNYGYTF
CDR3 DNA: TGCGCCTCCCAACAGGGACCCCAGAACTATGGCTACACCTTC

clone size: .
V gene: TRBV9
D gene: .
J gene: TRBJ2-7
CDR3 protein: CASSVSGGSYEQYF
CDR3 DNA: TGTGCCAGCAGCGTAAGCGGTGGCTCCTACGAGCAGTACTTC

clone size: .
V gene: TRBV5-1
D gene: TRBD1
J gene: TRBJ1-5
CDR3 protein: CARVATGTGLNQPQHF
CDR3 DNA: TGCGCCAGAGTAGCCACCGGGACAGGGCTCAATCAGCCCCAGCATTTT

clone size: .
V gene: TRBV5-1
D gene: .
J gene: TRBJ2-3
CDR3 protein: CASSTPGGPPTDTQYF
CDR3 DNA: TGCGCCAGCAGCACCCCCGGGGGGCCCCCCACAGATACGCAGTATTTT

clone size: .
V gene: TRBV10-3
D gene: .
J gene: TRBJ2-1
CDR3 protein: CAIRGLDYNEQFF
CDR3 DNA: TGTGCCATCAGGGGACTGGACTACAATGAGCAGTTCTTC

clone size: .
V gene: TRBV5-8
D gene: .
J gene: TRBJ2-7
CDR3 protein: CASSFVQGGYEQYF
CDR3 DNA: TGTGCCAGCAGCTTTGTTCAGGGAGGTTACGAGCAGTACTTC

clone size: .
V gene: TRBV6-5
D gene: .
J gene: TRBJ1-1
CDR3 protein: CASRLQGNTEAFF
CDR3 DNA: TGTGCCAGCAGACTACAGGGAAACACTGAAGCTTTCTTT

clone size: .
V gene: TRBV15
D gene: TRBD1
J gene: TRBJ1-4
CDR3 protein: CATSRGGTGLNEKLFF
CDR3 DNA: TGTGCCACCAGCAGAGGGGGGACAGGTTTAAATGAAAAACTGTTTTTT

clone size: .
V gene: TRBV23-1
D gene: .
J gene: TRBJ2-3
CDR3 protein: CASSPTGDTQYF
CDR3 DNA: TGCGCCAGCAGCCCCACCGGAGATACGCAGTATTTT

clone size: .
V gene: TRBV3-1/TRBV3-2
D gene: TRBD2
J gene: TRBJ2-4
CDR3 protein: CASSQDGGAGRPKNIQYF
CDR3 DNA: TGTGCCAGCAGCCAAGACGGGGGGGCCGGTCGGCCCAAAAACATTCAGTACTTC

clone size: .
V gene: TRBV30
D gene: .
J gene: TRBJ2-7
CDR3 protein: CAWIDSHEQYF
CDR3 DNA: TGTGCCTGGATCGATAGCCACGAGCAGTACTTC

clone size: .
V gene: TRBV3-1/TRBV3-2
D gene: TRBD2
J gene: TRBJ2-3
CDR3 protein: CASSLTARGTDTQYF
CDR3 DNA: TGTGCCAGCAGCCTCACCGCGCGGGGGACAGATACGCAGTATTTT

clone size: .
V gene: TRBV18
D gene: .
J gene: TRBJ2-7
CDR3 protein: CASSPIGGGREQYF
CDR3 DNA: TGTGCCAGCTCACCGATAGGGGGAGGGCGAGAGCAGTACTTC

clone size: .
V gene: TRBV5-1
D gene: TRBD1
J gene: TRBJ2-5
CDR3 protein: CASSLGTAYQETQYF
CDR3 DNA: TGCGCCAGCAGCCTCGGGACAGCGTACCAAGAGACCCAGTACTTC

clone size: .
V gene: TRBV7-2
D gene: .
J gene: TRBJ1-1
CDR3 protein: CASSLEIEEAFF
CDR3 DNA: TGTGCCAGCAGCTTAGAAATAGAAGAAGCTTTCTTT

clone size: .
V gene: TRBV7-9
D gene: .
J gene: TRBJ1-2
CDR3 protein: CASSLGFIGTFYGYTF
CDR3 DNA: TGTGCCAGCAGCTTAGGGTTTATCGGGACTTTCTATGGCTACACCTTC

clone size: .
V gene: TRBV11-1
D gene: .
J gene: TRBJ1-2
CDR3 protein: CASSLDPNTEIYGYTF
CDR3 DNA: TGTGCCAGCAGCTTAGACCCAAATACAGAGATCTATGGCTACACCTTC

clone size: .
V gene: TRBV3-1/TRBV3-2
D gene: TRBD1
J gene: TRBJ1-1
CDR3 protein: CASSQETTGVEAFF
CDR3 DNA: TGTGCCAGCAGCCAAGAAACGACAGGGGTAGAAGCTTTCTTT

clone size: .
V gene: TRBV5-1
D gene: TRBD1
J gene: TRBJ2-4
CDR3 protein: CASSLGDRGNIQYF
CDR3 DNA: TGCGCCAGCAGCTTGGGGGACAGGGGAAACATTCAGTACTTC

clone size: .
V gene: TRBV11-3
D gene: .
J gene: TRBJ1-1
CDR3 protein: CASSTRVGTEAFF
CDR3 DNA: TGTGCCAGCAGTACTAGGGTTGGGACTGAAGCTTTCTTT

clone size: .
V gene: TRBV14
D gene: .
J gene: TRBJ1-1
CDR3 protein: CASSQNRVRTEAFF
CDR3 DNA: TGTGCCAGCAGCCAAAACAGGGTGAGGACTGAAGCTTTCTTT

clone size: .
V gene: TRBV11-1
D gene: .
J gene: TRBJ1-4
CDR3 protein: CASAWGAGEKLFF
CDR3 DNA: TGTGCCAGCGCCTGGGGAGCAGGTGAAAAACTGTTTTTT

clone size: once
V gene: TRBV5-1
D gene: .
J gene: TRBJ1-2
CDR3 protein: CASSLSQTGYTF
CDR3 DNA: TGCGCCAGCAGCTTGTCACAGACTGGCTACACCTTC

clone size: .
V gene: TRBV6-6
D gene: TRBD1
J gene: TRBJ2-1
CDR3 protein: CASSIEKDRAYEQFF
CDR3 DNA: TGTGCCAGCAGCATCGAAAAGGACAGGGCCTATGAGCAGTTCTTC

clone size: few
V gene: TRBV7-6
D gene: .
J gene: TRBJ1-2
CDR3 protein: CASSLDGSSGYGYTF
CDR3 DNA: TGTGCCAGCAGCTTAGATGGCTCGTCGGGCTATGGCTACACCTTC

clone size: .
V gene: TRBV9
D gene: .
J gene: TRBJ2-2
CDR3 protein: CASSVAVSFTGELFF
CDR3 DNA: TGTGCCAGCAGCGTAGCGGTTAGCTTCACCGGGGAGCTGTTTTTT

clone size: .
V gene: TRBV10-1
D gene: .
J gene: TRBJ1-5
CDR3 protein: CASSVIYGQWHQPQHF
CDR3 DNA: TGCGCCAGCAGTGTAATATATGGACAGTGGCATCAGCCCCAGCATTTT

clone size: .
V gene: TRBV2
D gene: TRBD1
J gene: TRBJ1-4
CDR3 protein: CASSDRSGGGEKLFF
CDR3 DNA: TGTGCCAGCAGTGACCGCTCAGGGGGCGGGGAAAAACTGTTTTTT

clone size: .
V gene: TRBV5-4
D gene: TRBD1
J gene: TRBJ1-2
CDR3 protein: CASSRQGYYGYTF
CDR3 DNA: TGTGCCAGCAGCCGACAGGGTTACTATGGCTACACCTTC

clone size: .
V gene: TRBV11-2
D gene: .
J gene: TRBJ2-1
CDR3 protein: CASSQIEERSYNEQFF
CDR3 DNA: TGTGCCAGCAGCCAAATAGAGGAGAGGTCCTACAATGAGCAGTTCTTC

clone size: .
V gene: TRBV6-6
D gene: .
J gene: TRBJ1-3
CDR3 protein: CASSYYPGFGNTIYF
CDR3 DNA: TGTGCCAGCAGTTACTATCCGGGGTTCGGAAACACCATATATTTT

clone size: .
V gene: TRBV4-1
D gene: TRBD2
J gene: TRBJ2-2
CDR3 protein: CASSQSAGGPGELFF
CDR3 DNA: TGCGCCAGCAGCCAAAGTGCGGGGGGCCCCGGGGAGCTGTTTTTT